Below are 19 T cell receptor beta chains sequenced from a single sample in a study of blood T cell repertoires in COVID-19. Produced via immunoSEQ multiplex PCR; TCRdb's table is partial and in-frame only. The sample has roughly 69,000 clones; about 84% are singletons. Sequencing was carried out using peripheral blood. These receptors were collected from a man aged 45-60 years with COVID-19, enrolled during active disease.

The chain links TRBV3-1 (or the pseudogene TRBV3-2) to TRBJ2-7; possibly TRBD1 for D (6 bases). Deletions cut 6 bases from V and 0 bases from J, with 12 bases between. The length of the CDR3 is 14 residues. Germline assignment: CDR1 LGHDT and CDR2 YNNKEL (reference sequence). The CDR3 bases are TGTGCCAGCAGTCGGGACACCGGCTCCTACGAGCAGTACTTC. It yields the protein CASSRDTGSYEQYF.

The V call is TRBV19, the J call TRBJ1-2; no clear D. The CDR3 is 15 amino acids. V lost 7 bases, J lost 2 bases, and 17 bases lay in between. Germline V gene data show CDR1 as LNHDA and CDR2 as SQIVND (reference sequence). Written as DNA, the CDR3 is TGTGCCAGTATCCCCCGGGGTTCCCGCAACTATGGCTACACCTTC. Translation: CASIPRGSRNYGYTF.

Here the CDR3 reads CASSPGLVGGELFF. DNA for the CDR3: TGTGCCAGCAGCCCCGGACTAGTAGGCGGGGAGCTGTTTTTT. The rearrangement links TRBV9 to TRBJ2-2; 7 bases are a match to TRBD2. The CDR3 covers 14 residues. The germline CDR1 and CDR2 sequences are SGDLS and YYNGEE. V trimming: 4 bases; J trimming: 7 bases; junction bases outside the gene matches: 7.

The gene calls are TRBV10-1 and TRBJ2-1, with 9 bases fitting TRBD2. This CDR3 comprises 16 residues. Germline loops: CDR1 WNHNN, CDR2 SYGVQD (reference sequence). V lost 10 bases, J lost 2 bases, and 12 bases stayed unmatched. This CDR3 is CATEITSSGAYNEQFF. The DNA of the CDR3 is TGCGCCACCGAGATAACCTCTAGCGGGGCCTACAATGAGCAGTTCTTC.

The V gene is TRBV29-1, the J gene TRBJ1-1, with a tentative D call TRBD1 (5 bases). Per germline, CDR1 SQVTM and CDR2 ANQGSEA. This CDR3 has 14 residues. V lost 1 base and J lost 4, with 13 bases in between. As DNA, the CDR3 is TGCAGCGTTGAAGGGTTCAGGGCGTCCACTGAAGCTTTCTTT. Translating it yields CSVEGFRASTEAFF.

CDR3 loop: CASSPHTGHTEAFF. The DNA for the CDR3 is TGTGCCAGCAGCCCTCATACAGGGCACACTGAAGCTTTCTTT. This sequence joins TRBV5-5 and TRBJ1-1; tentatively, D is TRBD1 (6 bases). CDR3 length equals 14 residues. The germline V and J ends were trimmed by 4 bases and 3 bases, with 13 bases remaining between them. Looked up from germline, CDR1 is SGHKS and CDR2 is YYEKEE (reference sequence).

The chain joins TRBV5-1 to TRBJ2-3, with 9 bases lining up with TRBD1. CDR3 length equals 18 residues. The germline CDR1 and CDR2 sequences are SGHRS and YFSETQ. V gave up 5 bases and J gave up 2 bases; unmatched junction bases: 15. CDR3 in DNA: TGCGCCAGCAGTTTCTCCAGGGACAGGGAAGGATCCACAGATACGCAGTATTTT. Translation: CASSFSRDREGSTDTQYF.

The rearrangement uses TRBV7-9 and TRBJ2-6; D is possibly TRBD1 (6 bases). The CDR3 is made up of 14 amino acids. The germline V gene encodes CDR1 SEHNR and CDR2 FQNEAQ (reference sequence). Trimming left V 11 bases short and J 0 bases short, with 11 bases between. Here the CDR3 DNA reads TGTGCCGTTACAGGGAGCTCTGGGGCCAACGTCCTGACTTTC. Protein sequence: CAVTGSSGANVLTF.

The chain links TRBV7-2 to TRBJ2-7; perhaps TRBD1 as D (5 bases). This CDR3 region has 14 residues. V was trimmed by 5 bases and J by 3 bases, leaving 14 bases between them. Germline assignment: CDR1 SGHTA and CDR2 FQGNSA. CDR3 DNA sequence: TGTGCCAGCAGCCCCCCGGGCAGGGACTACGAGCAGTACTTC. Protein sequence: CASSPPGRDYEQYF.

This chain joins TRBV3-1 (or the pseudogene TRBV3-2) and TRBJ2-5; 13 bases agree with TRBD2. Germline-derived CDR1 and CDR2 are LGHDT and YNNKEL (reference sequence). Germline trimming cut 7 bases from V and 4 bases from J; bases unmatched to any gene: 21. There are 20 residues in the CDR3. CDR3 loop: CASTSYSLRLAGGLGETQYF. As DNA, the CDR3 is TGTGCCAGCACGAGCTACTCCTTACGACTAGCGGGGGGTTTGGGAGAGACCCAGTACTTC.

This chain uses TRBV11-2 with TRBJ2-5, with D maybe TRBD1 (6 bases). Trimming removed 5 bases at V and 1 base at J, with 11 bases between. CDR3 length equals 14 residues. Germline V lookup: CDR1 SGHAT, CDR2 FQNNGV. For the CDR3, the DNA is TGTGCCAGCAGCGTCGGGACATTCCAAGAGACCCAGTACTTC. Translating it yields CASSVGTFQETQYF.

The rearrangement links TRBV4-3 to TRBJ2-1; TRBD1 is a possible D gene (5 bases). This CDR3 is built from 16 residues. V gave up 3 bases and J gave up 8 bases, with 20 bases separating them. Germline CDR1 is LGHNA and CDR2 is YSLEER. This chain's CDR3 is CASSHLARRGGYEQFF. As DNA, the CDR3 is TGCGCCAGCAGCCACCTCGCCCGAAGGGGCGGTTATGAGCAGTTCTTC.

J is TRBJ1-2 and V is TRBV6-2 or TRBV6-3, with TRBD1 as a possible D gene (5 bases). The germline V gene encodes CDR1 MNHEY and CDR2 SVGEGT. Trimming pared 2 bases from V and 2 bases from J, leaving 9 bases between. The CDR3 runs to 14 residues. The CDR3 region has the DNA TGTGCCAGCAGTTACCCGAACAGGAACTATGGCTACACCTTC. It specifies CASSYPNRNYGYTF.

The chain combines TRBV18 with TRBJ2-3; 12 bases map to TRBD2. The CDR3 sequence is 15 residues long. Per germline, CDR1 KGHSH and CDR2 LQKENI. J was trimmed by 8 bases and V by 3 bases; bases with no gene match: 6. The CDR3 DNA follows: TGTGCCAGCTCACCTGAGACTAGCGGGGGTGGTACGCAGTATTTT. It translates to CASSPETSGGGTQYF.

On this clone itself: The junction does not match germline at one end; this may be a read error. V and J are TRBV18 and TRBJ2-5, with a weak D call TRBD1 (6 bases). This CDR3 region has 15 residues. Germline CDR1 is KGHSH and CDR2 is LQKENI. This CDR3 reads CATSWEQGRTETQYF. As DNA, the CDR3 is TGTGCCACCTCATGGGAGCAGGGGCGAACAGAGACCCAGTACTTC.

The chain links TRBV5-1 to TRBJ1-4; D possibly corresponds to TRBD1 (6 bases). The germline V and J ends were trimmed by 2 bases and 0 bases, with 8 bases remaining between them. This CDR3 has 15 amino acids. CDR1 and CDR2 (germline): SGHRS, YFSETQ. CDR3 bases: TGCGCCAGCAGCTTAGGGGGGGCAACTAATGAAAAACTGTTTTTT. Protein: CASSLGGATNEKLFF.

V gene TRBV7-3 combines with J gene TRBJ1-2, with TRBD1 matching over 12 bases. This CDR3 contains 14 residues. Per the germline V gene, CDR1 is SGHTA and CDR2 is FQGTGA. V dropped 4 bases and J dropped 7; count of bases not matched to a gene: 4. CDR3 in DNA: TGTGCCAGCAGCTCGGGACAGGGGGCGAGTGGCTACACCTTC. Its translation: CASSSGQGASGYTF.

This clone was counted between two and nine times. CDR3 sequence (DNA): TGTGCCAGCAGTTCAGACAGGGTCCTGAACACTGAAGCTTTCTTT. Translated: CASSSDRVLNTEAFF. The rearrangement links TRBV6-5 to TRBJ1-1; 7 bases align to TRBD1. V gave up 4 bases and J gave up 0 bases; unmatched junction bases: 5. The CDR3 is 15 amino acids. CDR1 MNHEY and CDR2 SVGAGI come from the germline V gene.

CDR3 sequence reads: CASGPVTSASTDTQYF. The CDR3 nucleotides read TGTGCTAGTGGACCCGTGACTAGTGCTAGCACAGATACGCAGTATTTT. The chain carries TRBV12-5 and TRBJ2-3, with D possibly matching TRBD2 (6 bases). CDR3 length: 16 amino acids. Germline lookup yields CDR1 LGHNT and CDR2 FRNRAP. The V end was cut by 6 bases, the J end by 0 bases, with 16 bases between.